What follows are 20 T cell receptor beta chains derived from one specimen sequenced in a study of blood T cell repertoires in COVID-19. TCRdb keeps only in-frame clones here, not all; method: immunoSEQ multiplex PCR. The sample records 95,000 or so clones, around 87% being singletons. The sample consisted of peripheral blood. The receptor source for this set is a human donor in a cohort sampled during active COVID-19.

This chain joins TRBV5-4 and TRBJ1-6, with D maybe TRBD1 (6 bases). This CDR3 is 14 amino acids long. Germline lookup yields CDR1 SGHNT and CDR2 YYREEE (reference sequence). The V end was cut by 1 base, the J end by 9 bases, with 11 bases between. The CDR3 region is CASSLSGAGSPLHF. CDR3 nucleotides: TGTGCCAGCAGCTTGTCAGGGGCGGGTTCACCCCTCCACTTT.

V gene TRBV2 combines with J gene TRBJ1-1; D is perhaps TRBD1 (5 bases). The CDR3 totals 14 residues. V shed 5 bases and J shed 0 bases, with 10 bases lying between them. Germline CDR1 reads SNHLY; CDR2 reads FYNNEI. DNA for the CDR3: TGTGCCAGCAGTAGGACATTCATGAACACTGAAGCTTTCTTT. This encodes CASSRTFMNTEAFF.

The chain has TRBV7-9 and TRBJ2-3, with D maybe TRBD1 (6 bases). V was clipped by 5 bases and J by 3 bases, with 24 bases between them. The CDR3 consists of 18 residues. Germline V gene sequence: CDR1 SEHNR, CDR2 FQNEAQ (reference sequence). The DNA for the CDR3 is TGTGCCAGCAGCCCCCTTGTGGGGACACATAGCAGGACAGATACGCAGTATTTT. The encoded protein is CASSPLVGTHSRTDTQYF.

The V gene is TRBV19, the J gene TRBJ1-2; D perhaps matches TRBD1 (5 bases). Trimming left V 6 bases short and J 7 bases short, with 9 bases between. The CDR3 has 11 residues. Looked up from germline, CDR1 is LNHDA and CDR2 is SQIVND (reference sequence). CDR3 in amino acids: CASRTGGGYTF. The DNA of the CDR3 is TGTGCCAGTAGAACGGGGGGTGGCTACACCTTC.

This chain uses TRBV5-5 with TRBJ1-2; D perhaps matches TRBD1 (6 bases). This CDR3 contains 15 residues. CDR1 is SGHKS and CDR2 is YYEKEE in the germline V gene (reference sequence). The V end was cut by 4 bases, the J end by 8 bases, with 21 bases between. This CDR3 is CASSGTGSMRSGYTF. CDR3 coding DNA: TGTGCCAGCAGCGGTACAGGGTCAATGAGGTCGGGCTACACCTTC.

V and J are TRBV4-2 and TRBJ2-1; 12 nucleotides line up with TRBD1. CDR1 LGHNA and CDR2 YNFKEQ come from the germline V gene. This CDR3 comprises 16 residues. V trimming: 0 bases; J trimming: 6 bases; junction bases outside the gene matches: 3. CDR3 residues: CASSQEEGQGANEQFF. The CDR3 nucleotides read TGTGCCAGCAGCCAAGAAGAGGGACAGGGGGCCAATGAGCAGTTCTTC.

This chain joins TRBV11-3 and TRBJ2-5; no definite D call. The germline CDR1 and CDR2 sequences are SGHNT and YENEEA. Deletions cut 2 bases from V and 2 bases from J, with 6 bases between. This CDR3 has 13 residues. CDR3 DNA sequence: TGTGCCAGCAGCTTATCAACTCAAGAGACCCAGTACTTC. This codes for CASSLSTQETQYF.

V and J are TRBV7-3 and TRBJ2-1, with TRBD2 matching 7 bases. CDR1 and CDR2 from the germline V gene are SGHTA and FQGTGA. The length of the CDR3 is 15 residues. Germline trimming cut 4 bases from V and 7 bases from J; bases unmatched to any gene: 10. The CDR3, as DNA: TGTGCCAGCAGCTCACAAGGGGTGGGAGGGAATGAGCAGTTCTTC. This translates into CASSSQGVGGNEQFF.

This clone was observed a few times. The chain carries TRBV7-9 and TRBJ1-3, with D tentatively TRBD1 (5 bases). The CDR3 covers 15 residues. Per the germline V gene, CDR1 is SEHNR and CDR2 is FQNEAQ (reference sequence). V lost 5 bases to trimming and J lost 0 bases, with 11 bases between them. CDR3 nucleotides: TGTGCCAGCAGCGCCGCGGGGGGCTCTGGAAACACCATATATTTT. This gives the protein CASSAAGGSGNTIYF.

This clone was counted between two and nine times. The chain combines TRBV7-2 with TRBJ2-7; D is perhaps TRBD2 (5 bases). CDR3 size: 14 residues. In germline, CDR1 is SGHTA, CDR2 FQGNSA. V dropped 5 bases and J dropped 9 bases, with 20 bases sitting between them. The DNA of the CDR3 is TGTGCCAGCAGCCCCCGGGCGGGTGGGGTTGTGCAGTACTTC. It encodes CASSPRAGGVVQYF.

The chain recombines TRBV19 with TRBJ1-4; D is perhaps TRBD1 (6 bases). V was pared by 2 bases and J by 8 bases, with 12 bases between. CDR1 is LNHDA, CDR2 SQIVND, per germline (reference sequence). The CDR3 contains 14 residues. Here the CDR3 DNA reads TGTGCCAGTAGTATAACAGGGTTAGGAGAAAAACTGTTTTTT. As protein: CASSITGLGEKLFF.

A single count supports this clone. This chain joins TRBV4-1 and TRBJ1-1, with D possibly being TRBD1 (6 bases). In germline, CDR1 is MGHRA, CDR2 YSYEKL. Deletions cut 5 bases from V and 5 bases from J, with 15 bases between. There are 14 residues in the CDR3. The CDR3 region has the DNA TGCGCCAGCAGCAGGTCCGAGGGGGGGACTGAAGCTTTCTTT. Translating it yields CASSRSEGGTEAFF.

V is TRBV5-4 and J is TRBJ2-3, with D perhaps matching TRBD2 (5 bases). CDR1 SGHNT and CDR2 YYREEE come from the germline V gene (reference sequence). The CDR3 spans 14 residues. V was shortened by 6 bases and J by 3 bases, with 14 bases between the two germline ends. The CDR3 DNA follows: TGTGCCAGCACCATACAACTAGGAACAGATACGCAGTATTTT. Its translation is CASTIQLGTDTQYF. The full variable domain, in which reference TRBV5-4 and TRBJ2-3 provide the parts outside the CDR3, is ETGVTQSPTHLIKTRGQQVTLRCSSQSGHNTVSWYQQALGQGPQFIFQYYREEENGRGNFPPRFSGLQFPNYSSELNVNALELDDSALYLCASTIQLGTDTQYFGPGTRLTVL.

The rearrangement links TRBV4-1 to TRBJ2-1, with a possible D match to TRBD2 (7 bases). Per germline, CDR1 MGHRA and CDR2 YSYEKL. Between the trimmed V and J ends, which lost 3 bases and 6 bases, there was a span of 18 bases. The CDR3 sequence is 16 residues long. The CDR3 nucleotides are TGCGCCAGCAGCCATCTTGGGGGGGGCCCTCGCAATGAGCAGTTCTTC. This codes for CASSHLGGGPRNEQFF.

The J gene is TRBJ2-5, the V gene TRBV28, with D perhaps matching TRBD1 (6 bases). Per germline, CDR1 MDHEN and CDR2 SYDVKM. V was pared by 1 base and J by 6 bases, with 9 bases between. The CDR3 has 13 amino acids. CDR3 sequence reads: CASSLLRGKTQYF. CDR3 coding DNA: TGTGCCAGCAGTTTATTGAGGGGGAAGACCCAGTACTTC.

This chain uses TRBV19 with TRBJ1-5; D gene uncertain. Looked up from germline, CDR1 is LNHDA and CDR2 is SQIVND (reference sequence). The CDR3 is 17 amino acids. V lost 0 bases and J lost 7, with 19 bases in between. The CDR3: CASSIDLDSRRGQPQHF. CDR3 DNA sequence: TGTGCCAGTAGTATAGATCTAGACTCACGAAGAGGGCAGCCCCAGCATTTT.

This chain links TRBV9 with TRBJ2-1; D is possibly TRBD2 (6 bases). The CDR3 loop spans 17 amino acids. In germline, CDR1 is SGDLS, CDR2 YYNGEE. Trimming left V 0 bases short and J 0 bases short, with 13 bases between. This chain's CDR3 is CASSVDGSGSSYNEQFF. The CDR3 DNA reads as TGTGCCAGCAGCGTAGATGGTAGCGGCTCCTCCTACAATGAGCAGTTCTTC.

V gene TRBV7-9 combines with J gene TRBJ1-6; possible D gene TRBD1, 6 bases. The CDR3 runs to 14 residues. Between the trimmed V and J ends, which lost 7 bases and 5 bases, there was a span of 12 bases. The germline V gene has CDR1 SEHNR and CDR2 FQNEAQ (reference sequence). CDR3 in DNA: TGTGCCAGCACAAGGACAGAGAATAATTCACCCCTCCACTTT. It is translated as CASTRTENNSPLHF.

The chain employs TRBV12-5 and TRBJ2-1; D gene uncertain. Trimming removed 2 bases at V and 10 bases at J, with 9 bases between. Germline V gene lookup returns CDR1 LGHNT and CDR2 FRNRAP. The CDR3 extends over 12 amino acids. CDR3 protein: CASGLPVSEQFF. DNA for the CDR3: TGTGCTAGTGGTTTGCCCGTATCCGAGCAGTTCTTC.

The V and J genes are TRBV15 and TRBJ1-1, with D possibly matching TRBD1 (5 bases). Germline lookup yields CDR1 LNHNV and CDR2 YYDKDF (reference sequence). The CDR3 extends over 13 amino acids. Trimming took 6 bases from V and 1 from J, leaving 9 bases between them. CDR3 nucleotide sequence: TGTGCCACCAGACTGGGGGGGAACACTGAAGCTTTCTTT. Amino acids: CATRLGGNTEAFF. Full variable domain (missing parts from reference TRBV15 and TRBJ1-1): DAMVIQNPRYQVTQFGKPVTLSCSQTLNHNVMYWYQQKSSQAPKLLFHYYDKDFNNEADTPDNFQSRRPNTSFCFLDIRSPGLGDTAMYLCATRLGGNTEAFFGQGTRLTVV.